This T cell receptor beta chain was observed in a study of stem cell transplantation in POMP-related autoinflammatory disease. For the study at large: CD8+ T cells were low and CD4+ cells naive-skewed before transplant. Study-wide results and caveats: A trend toward lower repertoire diversity and greater clonality appeared in every analyzed T-cell subset of PRAID patients. In PRAID patients, the number of distinct TRB V-J gene pairings was restricted.

Profiled with immunoSEQ multiplex PCR; TCRdb holds only in-frame clones, not every one. This sample has 7,000 to 9,000 clones; more than 85% occur once, and the top ten carry 2.5% to 3.5%. Remarks on this clone: The antigen remains undetermined.

The germline V and J ends were trimmed by 2 bases and 2 bases, with 10 bases remaining between them. CDR1 MDHEN and CDR2 SYDVKM come from the germline V gene. The CDR3 consists of 15 residues. PRAID combined immunodeficiency and autoinflammation. V usage is TRBV28 and J usage is TRBJ1-5; D unclear. The TCR originated in a human donor with POMP-related autoinflammation and immune dysregulation (PRAID). The specimen was CD8+ T cells from PBMCs, collected before stem cell transplantation. CDR3 amino acids: CASSLMFRGNQPQHF. CDR3 bases: TGTGCCAGCAGTTTAATGTTCCGGGGCAATCAGCCCCAGCATTTT.